The T cell receptor (beta chain) under discussion was sequenced for a study of blood T cell repertoires in COVID-19 (dated by TCRdb to the early 2020s). Study-wide context: The collaborator samples originated in the United States, Italy and Spain and spanned the acute and convalescent phases of COVID-19. Subjects who had been exposed to COVID-19, were actively infected with it, or had recovered from it provided the deeply sampled blood TCRbeta repertoires that made up the dataset. HLA class I and class II types, where available, came from metadata supplied by the sample provider rather than from assay-based typing. A freely available public database, intended as a resource for researchers studying the immune response to SARS-CoV-2, is where the repertoires were released. The sample metadata nearly always contained a de-identified subject ID, COVID-19 status, age in years and sex. Samples came from the ongoing ImmuneRACE study (first 160 participants) plus 1,254 subjects from 6 global collaborators. The prospective study material was composed of cDNA or gDNA derived from T cells, B-cell-depleted T cells, or PBMCs.

Results and caveats for the whole study, not just this receptor: The amount of clinical and demographic metadata varied by source and participant and was provided uncurated.

The collaborating institutions used their own protocols to collect whole blood in K2EDTA tubes. For TCRbeta analysis, collaborator samples were shipped as frozen whole blood, as isolated PBMCs, or as DNA extracted from either sample type. CDR1 and CDR2, per the germline V gene (reference sequence), are SEHNR and FQNEAQ. Reading from cysteine to phenylalanine, the CDR3 counts 12 amino acids. The DNA shown is the 36-base CDR3, in frame from base 1. V is reduced by 8 bases and J by 3 bases, leaving a spacing of 11 bases between them. Details on this clone: The antigen it binds to is not known. Base quality data are lacking; no much larger clone is found one base away.

TCRbeta CDR3 regions were amplified from genomic DNA using the immunoSEQ Assay, a bias-controlled multiplex PCR. In the source study's methods: Within the assay, amplification of reference gene primers was used to estimate how many nucleated cells each sample contained. Sequence reads were collapsed and filtered to measure the absolute abundance of every unique TCRbeta CDR3 rearrangement. Productive Simpson clonality was computed per sample as the square root of Simpson's diversity index over productive rearrangements. TCRdb's version of the immuneACCESS table is confined to in-frame rearrangements and falls short of the full clone set. An unresolved V gene accounts for under half of the shortfall where checked; the remainder is of unknown origin. The DNA was the basis for D and trimming; V, J and clone size are from that table. The sample profile shows around 140,000 clones; approximately 88% of them were found once. 1.8% of the sample lies in the top ten.

The sequence links TRBV7-9 to TRBJ2-7; TRBD1 is a weak D gene call, 5 bases matching. Sequencing was performed on peripheral blood. The sequence came from a man between 65 and 79 years old with acute or convalescent COVID-19. This receptor has the CDR3 CASSGQGYEQYF. The DNA reads as follows: TGTGCCAGCTCCGGGCAGGGCTACGAGCAGTACTTC.